This T cell receptor (beta chain) was sequenced for a study of blood T cell repertoires in COVID-19. Study information: Acute and convalescent COVID-19 specimens originated in the United States, Italy and Spain. Sources were T cells, B-cell-depleted T cells, or PBMCs; the material itself was cDNA or gDNA.

CDR1 SEHNR and CDR2 FQNEAQ come from the germline V gene (reference sequence). CDR3 size: 15 residues. Trimming took 2 bases from V and 4 from J; bases not matched to a gene: 6. In the original processing: Amplified reference gene primers provided the basis for estimating nucleated cell counts. The method was immunoSEQ multiplex PCR; TCRdb's version includes in-frame clones alone and lacks a portion of them. V, J and clone size are taken as reported in that table, and D and trimming were inferred from the DNA itself. The sample records more than 85,000 clones, about nine tenths being singletons. The source is a woman in her 70s with acute or convalescent COVID-19. The chain uses TRBV7-9 and TRBJ2-7; TRBD1 aligns across 9 bases. Sequenced input: peripheral blood. The CDR3 bases are TGTGCCAGCAGCTTAACACAGGGGGCGGGGTACGAGCAGTACTTC. Amino acid sequence: CASSLTQGAGYEQYF. Drawing the rest from reference TRBV7-9 and TRBJ2-7, the complete variable domain is DTGVSQNPRHKITKRGQNVTFRCDPISEHNRLYWYRQTLGQGPEFLTYFQNEAQLEKSRLLSDRFSAERPKGSFSTLEIQRTEQGDSAMYLCASSLTQGAGYEQYFGPGTRLTVT.